This record looks at one T cell receptor (beta chain) sequence and its context. These data belong to a study of response to subunit inactivated influenza vaccine. The V and J ends lost 3 bases and 6 bases, in that order; junction bases with no gene match: 7. The germline CDR1 and CDR2 sequences are SGHRS and YFSETQ. This CDR3 region has 15 residues. TCRdb passed the RT-PCR reads through MiXCR, listing each CDR3 protein once. The data contain more than 450,000 distinct CDR3 sequences, about 12% of them seen just once; the ten biggest clones take up 10% to 13%. Sequenced material: PBMCs from blood, taken on the day of vaccination. The source of this sequence is a man in his fifties who received an inactivated influenza vaccine. The chain couples TRBV5-1 to TRBJ2-2; 8 bases line up with TRBD2. Here the CDR3 DNA reads TGCGCCAGCAGCTCGCGGACTAGCATCGCCGGGGAGCTGTTTTTT. Protein sequence: CASSSRTSIAGELFF.